The present T cell receptor (beta chain) was sequenced within a study of CD8 T cells in ankylosing spondylitis. Study-level points and caveats: Blood from ankylosing spondylitis patients appeared to carry a characteristic roughly 8-variant TCR beta motif.

V was trimmed by 4 bases and J by 8 bases, leaving 11 bases between them. This CDR3 has 12 residues. This clonotype was seen more than once but under ten times. As yet, its antigen is unknown. TCRdb reprocessed the 5' RACE reads with MiXCR, giving one entry per CDR3 protein. The sample consists of under 850,000 distinct CDR3 sequences, under 20% of them appearing once. This clonotype was sampled from a male donor with ankylosing spondylitis. The source material was blood, either unsorted or a sorted T cell fraction (not recorded which). V gene TRBV12-3 or TRBV12-4 combines with J gene TRBJ1-2; TRBD1 is a possible D gene (5 bases). The CDR3 protein is CASSWGDSGYTF. The CDR3 DNA reads as TGTGCCAGCAGTTGGGGGGATTCGGGCTACACCTTC.